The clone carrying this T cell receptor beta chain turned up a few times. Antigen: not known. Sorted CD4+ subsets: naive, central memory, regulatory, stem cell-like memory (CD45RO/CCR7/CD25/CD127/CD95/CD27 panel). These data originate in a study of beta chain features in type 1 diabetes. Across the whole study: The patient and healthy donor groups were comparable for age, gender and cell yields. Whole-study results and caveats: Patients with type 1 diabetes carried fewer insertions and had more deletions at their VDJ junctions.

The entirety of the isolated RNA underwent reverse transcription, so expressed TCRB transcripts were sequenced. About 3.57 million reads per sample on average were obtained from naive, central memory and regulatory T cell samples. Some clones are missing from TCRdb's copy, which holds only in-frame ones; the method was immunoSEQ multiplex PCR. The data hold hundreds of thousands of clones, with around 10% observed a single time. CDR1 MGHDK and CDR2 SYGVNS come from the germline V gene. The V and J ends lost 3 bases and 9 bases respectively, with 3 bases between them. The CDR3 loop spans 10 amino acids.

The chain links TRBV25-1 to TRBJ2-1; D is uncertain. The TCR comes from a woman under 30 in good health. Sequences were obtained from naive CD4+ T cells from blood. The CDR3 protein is CASSDVEQFF. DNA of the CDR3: TGTGCCAGCAGTGATGTTGAGCAGTTCTTC.